A selection of T cell receptor beta chains follows, all from one sample in a study of T cell responses to AZD1222 COVID-19 vaccine. Using immunoSEQ multiplex PCR, the repertoire was profiled, and TCRdb retains in-frame clones only, with some absent. The sample lists some 90,000 clones; roughly 88% were seen once. Sequences were derived from peripheral blood, sampled on day 0 of AZD1222 vaccination. Receptors were obtained from an adult in good health. CDR3s include the opening cysteine and the closing phenylalanine or tryptophan. A D gene is named only where the DNA matches it firmly. A row's size may be missing; if present it is once, few, many or a size class.

>few|TRBV15|TRBJ1-1|-
TGTGCCACCAGCAGAGATAGAGCGAACACTGAAGCTTTCTTT
CATSRDRANTEAFF
>few|TRBV11-3|TRBJ2-3|-
TGTGCCAGCAGCTTAGTCGGAGATACGCAGTATTTT
CASSLVGDTQYF
>-|TRBV27|TRBJ1-4|-
TGTGCCAGCAGTTTAGGAGGGAATAATGAAAAACTGTTTTTT
CASSLGGNNEKLFF
>-|TRBV5-4|TRBJ2-2|TRBD2
TGTGCCAGCAGCTTGGGACTAGCGGGAGCCACCGGGGAGCTGTTTTTT
CASSLGLAGATGELFF
>-|TRBV4-2|TRBJ2-3|TRBD2
TGTGCCAGCAGCCAAGTTCCAGCGGGGGGGCGTGGAGATACGCAGTATTTT
CASSQVPAGGRGDTQYF
>-|TRBV29-1|TRBJ1-5|TRBD1
TGCAGCGTTGAGGCAGGGGGTGGTCAGCCCCAGCATTTT
CSVEAGGGQPQHF
>-|TRBV6-6|TRBJ2-7|TRBD1
TGTGCCAGCAGTTATAACCCGGGACAGAGGTACGAGCAGTACTTC
CASSYNPGQRYEQYF
>-|TRBV5-6|TRBJ1-3|TRBD1
TGTGCCAGCAGCTCCTCGGACAGGGGGGACACCATATATTTT
CASSSSDRGDTIYF
>few|TRBV6-2/TRBV6-3|TRBJ1-5|-
TGTGCCAGCAGTTACTCGCCCAGGGTTGGACGACAGCCCCAGCATTTT
CASSYSPRVGRQPQHF
>-|TRBV5-1|TRBJ2-1|-
TGCGCCAGCAGCTTGGTTGGGGGCCCCTACAATGAGCAGTTCTTC
CASSLVGGPYNEQFF
>-|TRBV9|TRBJ1-1|-
TGTGCCAGCAGCGGGGCAGGTCAAGTCACTGAAGCTTTCTTT
CASSGAGQVTEAFF
>-|TRBV2|TRBJ1-1|-
TGTGCCAGCAGCCGAAGAGGGGCGGTCACTGAAGCTTTCTTT
CASSRRGAVTEAFF
>-|TRBV19|TRBJ2-7|TRBD2
TGTGCCAGTAGCGGGGGGGGATACGAGCAGTACTTC
CASSGGGYEQYF
>-|TRBV19|TRBJ1-4|-
TGTGCCAGTAAGGGGGTGGCTAATGAAAAACTGTTTTTT
CASKGVANEKLFF
>once|TRBV29-1|TRBJ1-2|TRBD1
TGCAGCGTTGAAGATCCGGGACAGGGTCATGGCTACACCTTC
CSVEDPGQGHGYTF
>-|TRBV5-1|TRBJ1-5|-
TGCGCCAGCAGCTTCGAGGGTATGGAGCCCCAGCATTTT
CASSFEGMEPQHF
>-|TRBV7-9|TRBJ2-3|-
TGTGCCAGCAGCTTAGTGGCAGGGGCAGATACGCAGTATTTT
CASSLVAGADTQYF
>-|TRBV7-3|TRBJ2-3|-
TGTGCCAGCAGCCGAGGGGCAGGGCCCGCCTCAGATACGCAGTATTTT
CASSRGAGPASDTQYF
>-|TRBV6-4|TRBJ2-3|TRBD2
TGTGCCAGCAGTGACTCGACTAGCGGGGGGTTGACAGATACGCAGTATTTT
CASSDSTSGGLTDTQYF
>-|TRBV15|TRBJ2-3|-
TGTGCCACCAGCAGAGCCACAGATACGCAGTATTTT
CATSRATDTQYF
>-|TRBV6-5|TRBJ2-7|-
TGTGCCAGCAGCATGAACTACGAGCAGTACTTC
CASSMNYEQYF
>few|TRBV20-1|TRBJ2-7|-
TGCAGTGCTAGTCGATCGGACGGCTCAGAGCAGTACTTC
CSASRSDGSEQYF
>-|TRBV6-5|TRBJ1-5|-
TGTGCCAGCAGTTCGTTTGGGGCCAATCAGCCCCAGCATTTT
CASSSFGANQPQHF
>-|TRBV27|TRBJ1-4|-
TGTGCCAGCAGTAGTGTGGGGGGAGGGGAAAAACTGTTTTTT
CASSSVGGGEKLFF
>-|TRBV12-2|TRBJ1-1|-
TGTGCAAGTCGCTTTAGGAGGGGGCTCCTGAACACTGAAGCTTTCTTT
CASRFRRGLLNTEAFF
>-|TRBV7-9|TRBJ1-5|-
TGTGCCAGCAGCTTAGAAGGGTTGATAGGGAATCAGCCCCAGCATTTT
CASSLEGLIGNQPQHF
>-|TRBV28|TRBJ2-3|TRBD2
TGTGCCAGCAGTTGGGATCTAGCGGGGGCGCAGTATTTT
CASSWDLAGAQYF
>-|TRBV7-2|TRBJ2-1|-
TGTGCCAGCAGCCCCGACGACGAAACCTACAATGAGCAGTTCTTC
CASSPDDETYNEQFF
>-|TRBV9|TRBJ2-1|TRBD2
TGTGCCAGCAGCGTAGGCGGGGGGCCTACGTACAATGAGCAGTTCTTC
CASSVGGGPTYNEQFF
>-|TRBV5-6|TRBJ2-3|TRBD2
TGTGCCAGCAGCCGACTAGCGTCTAGCACAGATACGCAGTATTTT
CASSRLASSTDTQYF
>once|TRBV29-1|TRBJ1-3|-
TGCAGCGTTGAAGATAAGGGCAATCGGGAACCCCTATATTTT
CSVEDKGNREPLYF
>-|TRBV27|TRBJ1-1|TRBD1
TGTGCCAGCAGTTTAGCAGGGGCAGGGGGGGGAACTGAAGCTTTCTTT
CASSLAGAGGGTEAFF
>-|TRBV11-2|TRBJ1-4|-
TGTGCCAGCAGCTTAGATCCTGTCCGGGGCTCTTATGAAAAACTGTTTTTT
CASSLDPVRGSYEKLFF
>-|TRBV7-3|TRBJ2-5|TRBD1
TGTGCCAGCAGCCCGGCGGGGACAGGGGGTAGAGAGACCCAGTACTTC
CASSPAGTGGRETQYF
>-|TRBV4-1|TRBJ1-5|-
TGCGCCAGCAGCCAAGTATTCGGCAGGGCAGCTAGGCAGCCCCAGCATTTT
CASSQVFGRAARQPQHF
>-|TRBV19|TRBJ1-4|-
TGTGCCAGTAAAGAAGGACCCGGTTATGCAACTAATGAAAAACTGTTTTTT
CASKEGPGYATNEKLFF
>-|TRBV4-1|TRBJ1-2|TRBD1
TGCGCCAGCAGCCCACCGTCCGGAGTGGGACAGAGCTATGGCTACACCTTC
CASSPPSGVGQSYGYTF
>-|TRBV6-6|TRBJ2-5|-
TGTGCCAGCAGTTATCGCGGGCCCCAGTACTTC
CASSYRGPQYF
>-|TRBV12-3/TRBV12-4|TRBJ1-2|-
TGTGCCAGCAGCCAGGGGTTCAACTATGGCTACACCTTC
CASSQGFNYGYTF